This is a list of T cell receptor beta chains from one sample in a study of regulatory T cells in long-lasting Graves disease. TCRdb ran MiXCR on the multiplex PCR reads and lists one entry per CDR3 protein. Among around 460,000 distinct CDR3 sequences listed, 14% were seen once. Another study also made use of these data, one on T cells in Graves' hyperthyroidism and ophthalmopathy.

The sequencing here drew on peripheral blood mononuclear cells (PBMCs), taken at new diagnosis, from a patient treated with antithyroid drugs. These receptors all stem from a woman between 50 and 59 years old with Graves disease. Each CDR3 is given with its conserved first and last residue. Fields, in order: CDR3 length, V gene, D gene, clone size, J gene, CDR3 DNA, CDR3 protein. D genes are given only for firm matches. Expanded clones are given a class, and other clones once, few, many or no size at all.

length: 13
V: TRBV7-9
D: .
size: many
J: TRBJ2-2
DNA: TGTGCCAGCAGCTCCACGGCGGCCGGGGAGCTGTTTTTT
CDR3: CASSSTAAGELFF

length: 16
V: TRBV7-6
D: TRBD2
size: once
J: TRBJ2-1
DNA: TGTGCCAGCACCCTAGGACCTAGCGGGAGGCCGAATGAGCAGTTCTTC
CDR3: CASTLGPSGRPNEQFF

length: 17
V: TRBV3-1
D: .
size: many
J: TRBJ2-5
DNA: TGTGCCAGCAGCCAAGTATTATCGGGGCAGTACCAAGAGACCCAGTACTTC
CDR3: CASSQVLSGQYQETQYF

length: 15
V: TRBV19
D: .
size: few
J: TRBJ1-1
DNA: TGTGCCAGTAAGGTTCAGGGTCAATCTGGCACTGAAGCTTTCTTT
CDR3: CASKVQGQSGTEAFF

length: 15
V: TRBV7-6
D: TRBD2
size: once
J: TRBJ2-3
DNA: TGTGCCAGCAGCTCGATAGCGGGAGCGGGAGATACGCAGTATTTT
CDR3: CASSSIAGAGDTQYF

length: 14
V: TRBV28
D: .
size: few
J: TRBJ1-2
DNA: TGTGCCAGCACCCTCCCGGCAGCTAACTATGGCTACACCTTC
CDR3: CASTLPAANYGYTF

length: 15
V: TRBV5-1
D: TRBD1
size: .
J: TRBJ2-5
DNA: TGCGCCAGCAGCCCCTCGGGACAGGGGGGAGAGACCCAGTACTTC
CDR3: CASSPSGQGGETQYF

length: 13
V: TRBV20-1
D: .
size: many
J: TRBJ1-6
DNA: TGCAGTGCTAGAGATTTACCTAATTCACCCCTCCACTTT
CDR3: CSARDLPNSPLHF

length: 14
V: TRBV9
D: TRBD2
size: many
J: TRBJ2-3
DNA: TGTGCCAGCAGCGAGAGCGGGAGCTCAGATACGCAGTATTTT
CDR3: CASSESGSSDTQYF

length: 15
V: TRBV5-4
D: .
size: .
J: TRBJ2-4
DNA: TGTGCCAGCAGCCCAGGAGGTCAGGGGAGTTACATTCAGTACTTC
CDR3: CASSPGGQGSYIQYF

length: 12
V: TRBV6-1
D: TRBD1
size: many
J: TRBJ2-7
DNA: TGTGCCAGTCACAGGGGTCTTTACGAGCAGTACTTC
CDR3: CASHRGLYEQYF

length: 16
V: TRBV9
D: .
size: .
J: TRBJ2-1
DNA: TGTGCCAGCAGCCTACGGACGGATCCGACCCATAATGAGCAGTTCTTC
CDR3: CASSLRTDPTHNEQFF

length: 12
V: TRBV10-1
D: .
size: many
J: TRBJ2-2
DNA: TGCGCCAGCAGTGAGGGCACCGGGGAGCTGTTTTTT
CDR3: CASSEGTGELFF

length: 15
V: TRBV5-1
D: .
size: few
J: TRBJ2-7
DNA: TGTGCCAGCAGCGTAGGGGAGTCTAGCGCCTACGAGCAGTACTTC
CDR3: CASSVGESSAYEQYF

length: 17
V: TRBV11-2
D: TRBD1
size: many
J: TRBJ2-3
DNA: TGTGCCAGCAGCTTAGCCCGCGGACAGGCTAACACAGATACGCAGTATTTT
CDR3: CASSLARGQANTDTQYF

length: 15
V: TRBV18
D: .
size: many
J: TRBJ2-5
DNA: TGTGCCAGCTCATCATTACAGGGCCCAAGAGAGACCCAGTACTTC
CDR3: CASSSLQGPRETQYF

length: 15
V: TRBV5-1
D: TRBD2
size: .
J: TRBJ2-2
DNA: TGCGCCAGCAGCCCCGTAGGGACTAGCCCCGGGGAGCTGTTTTTT
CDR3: CASSPVGTSPGELFF

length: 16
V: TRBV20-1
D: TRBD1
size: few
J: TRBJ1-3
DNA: TGCAGTGCTAGAGCATCCGGGACAGGGGTAGGAAACACCATATATTTT
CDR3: CSARASGTGVGNTIYF

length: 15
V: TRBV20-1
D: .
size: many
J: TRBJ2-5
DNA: TGCAGTGCAACAAACCGCCAGGGAAACCAAGAGACCCAGTACTTC
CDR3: CSATNRQGNQETQYF

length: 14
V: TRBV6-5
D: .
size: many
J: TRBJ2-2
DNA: TGTGCCAGCAGTTACTCGGACCGGAGCGGGGAGCTGTTTTTT
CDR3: CASSYSDRSGELFF

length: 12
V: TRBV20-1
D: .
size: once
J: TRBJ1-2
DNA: TGCAGTGCTAGCGAGTTGGACTATGGCTACACCTTC
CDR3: CSASELDYGYTF

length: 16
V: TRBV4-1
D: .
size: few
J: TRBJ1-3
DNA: TGCGCCAGCAGCCAAATACCGGGCAGGGGTGGAAACACCATATATTTT
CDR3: CASSQIPGRGGNTIYF